These T cell receptor beta chains were read from a single sample in a study of CD4 T cells in relation to SARS-CoV-2 and coronaviruses. Generated by immunoSEQ multiplex PCR, the TCRdb table keeps only in-frame clones and is missing some. The sample contains about 54,000 clones, approximately 90% of which appear only once. The sequenced sample consisted of naive CD4+ T cells from PBMCs. These receptors were collected from an adult with COVID-19. Both conserved end residues are part of each CDR3. The D gene is left open where the match is weak. Clone size is shown for a subset of rows, as once, few, many or a class of expanded clone.

j_call,d_call,v_call,clone_size,cdr3_nt,cdr3_aa
TRBJ1-2,.,TRBV7-9,.,TGTGCCAGCAGCCGAGTAACTAACTATGGCTACACCTTC,CASSRVTNYGYTF
TRBJ2-3,.,TRBV6-2/TRBV6-3,.,TGTGCCAGCAGTTACACCTCAGATACGCAGTATTTT,CASSYTSDTQYF
TRBJ2-7,.,TRBV19,.,TGTGCCAGTAGTATTATGACACCCCCCTACGAGCAGTACTTC,CASSIMTPPYEQYF
TRBJ2-1,TRBD2,TRBV24-1,.,TGTGCCACCAGTGATTCCCCCAGGACTAGCGTAACCTACAATGAGCAGTTCTTC,CATSDSPRTSVTYNEQFF
TRBJ2-7,TRBD1,TRBV7-8,.,TGTGCCAGCAGCAGGTCCTCAGACAGGGGGCTCTACGAGCAGTACTTC,CASSRSSDRGLYEQYF
TRBJ1-6,.,TRBV6-5,.,TGTGCCAGCAGATCGGGAGGGGGACGATCACCCCTCCACTTT,CASRSGGGRSPLHF
TRBJ2-3,.,TRBV7-8,.,TGTGCCAGCAGCCCTATGGGGCTGCGGGACGGAGATACGCAGTATTTT,CASSPMGLRDGDTQYF
TRBJ1-5,.,TRBV10-3,.,TGTGCCATCAGGGGACGCCGAAATCAGCCCCAGCATTTT,CAIRGRRNQPQHF
TRBJ1-1,.,TRBV30,few,TGTGCCTGGAGCCCCCAGGGATCTGAAGCTTTCTTT,CAWSPQGSEAFF
TRBJ2-3,.,TRBV28,.,TGTGCCAGCAGACGCGGGGACAGCACAGATACGCAGTATTTT,CASRRGDSTDTQYF
TRBJ2-2,.,TRBV7-3,.,TGTGCCAGCAGCTTAAGTGGGGAAGTCGGGGAGCTGTTTTTT,CASSLSGEVGELFF
TRBJ2-1,TRBD2,TRBV9,.,TGTGCCAGCAGCGTAGCAGCGGGAGAATACAATGAGCAGTTCTTC,CASSVAAGEYNEQFF
TRBJ2-6,.,TRBV7-2,.,TGTGCCAGCAGCTCGGGGGGCGCTGGGGCCAACGTCCTGACTTTC,CASSSGGAGANVLTF
TRBJ1-1,.,TRBV2,.,TGTGCCAGCAACTGGGAGGGTCACACTGAAGCTTTCTTT,CASNWEGHTEAFF
TRBJ2-3,.,TRBV11-3,.,TGTGCCAGCAGCTTATCAGGGGTTGGCACAGATACGCAGTATTTT,CASSLSGVGTDTQYF
TRBJ1-1,TRBD1,TRBV18,.,TGTGCCAGCTCACCTGGACAGGGGCTTTACACTGAAGCTTTCTTT,CASSPGQGLYTEAFF
TRBJ2-3,.,TRBV6-5,.,TGTGCCAGCACTAGTGGAGGCACAGATACGCAGTATTTT,CASTSGGTDTQYF
TRBJ2-2,.,TRBV3-1/TRBV3-2,.,TGTGCCAGCAGCCAAGCAAGTTGGGACGCGGGAAACACCGGGGAGCTGTTTTTT,CASSQASWDAGNTGELFF
TRBJ1-5,TRBD1,TRBV28,.,TGTGCCAGCAGTAGGAGTCCGGGACAGGGAAGACAGCCCCAGCATTTT,CASSRSPGQGRQPQHF
TRBJ2-6,.,TRBV7-2,.,TGTGCCAGCAGCTTCGGGTCTCCTAAGTATCTGAGGGGGGCCAACGTCCTGACTTTC,CASSFGSPKYLRGANVLTF
TRBJ2-6,.,TRBV3-1/TRBV3-2,.,TGTGCCAGCAGCAAAACACTCTCTGGGGCCAACGTCCTGACTTTC,CASSKTLSGANVLTF
TRBJ2-7,.,TRBV14,.,TGTGCCAGCAGCCTTGTATCCTACGAGCAGTACTTC,CASSLVSYEQYF
TRBJ2-7,.,TRBV27,.,TGTGCCAGCAGTTTGTTGTTTCTGGGGAGCTCCTACGAGCAGTACTTC,CASSLLFLGSSYEQYF
TRBJ1-5,.,TRBV27,.,TGTGCCAGCAGTTCAAGGGGCGGGAATCAGCCCCAGCATTTT,CASSSRGGNQPQHF
TRBJ2-7,TRBD2,TRBV11-2,.,TGTGCCAGCAGCCCGATTCTAGCGGTTAACTACGAGCAGTACTTC,CASSPILAVNYEQYF
TRBJ1-2,TRBD1,TRBV6-5,.,TGTGCCAGCAGAAAGGGACAGGGTTTCTATGGCTACACCTTC,CASRKGQGFYGYTF
TRBJ1-2,.,TRBV11-2,.,TGTGCCAGCAGCTTAGATCGACCAGGTGCAGGCTACACCTTC,CASSLDRPGAGYTF
TRBJ2-3,.,TRBV5-1,.,TGCGCCAGCAGCTTAGCTGTCCCCACAGATACGCAGTATTTT,CASSLAVPTDTQYF
TRBJ1-1,TRBD1,TRBV14,.,TGTGCCAGCAGCCAAGATCGCGGGACAGTGGAAGCTTTCTTT,CASSQDRGTVEAFF
TRBJ2-5,.,TRBV7-2,.,TGTGCCAGCAACGCTTACCTACAGCAAGAGACCCAGTACTTC,CASNAYLQQETQYF
TRBJ1-1,.,TRBV4-2,.,TGTGCCAGCACCGAGGACAGAGAGTACACTGAAGCTTTCTTT,CASTEDREYTEAFF
TRBJ1-1,.,TRBV20-1,.,TGCAGTGCCAGTACAGGCGGTAATCCTGAAGCTTTCTTT,CSASTGGNPEAFF
TRBJ1-4,TRBD1,TRBV3-1/TRBV3-2,.,TGTGCCAGCAGCCCGGACAGGGGGCCGGTGACTAATGAAAAACTGTTTTTT,CASSPDRGPVTNEKLFF
TRBJ2-5,.,TRBV15,.,TGTGCCACCAGCAGAGGCTCGAACAGGGCGACTGCCGGGCAGACCCAGTACTTC,CATSRGSNRATAGQTQYF
TRBJ2-3,TRBD2,TRBV4-1,once,TGCGCCAGCAGCCAAGGATCCTTAGCGGGAGGGCTCGGAGATACGCAGTATTTT,CASSQGSLAGGLGDTQYF
TRBJ2-3,TRBD2,TRBV10-3,.,TGTGCCATCAGTGAGAGCGGGAGGGTAGACACAGATACGCAGTATTTT,CAISESGRVDTDTQYF
TRBJ1-1,.,TRBV30,.,TGTGCCTGGAGTGCCAGGAGGGACACTGAAGCTTTCTTT,CAWSARRDTEAFF
TRBJ2-7,TRBD2,TRBV11-3,once,TGTGCCAGCAGCCGGGACTACGCCTCCTACGAGCAGTACTTC,CASSRDYASYEQYF
TRBJ1-1,.,TRBV3-1/TRBV3-2,.,TGTGCCAGCAGCCAAGTCTGGGCGAACACTGAAGCTTTCTTT,CASSQVWANTEAFF
TRBJ1-3,.,TRBV6-5,few,TGTGCCAGCAGTTACGATGGGTCTGGAAACACCATATATTTT,CASSYDGSGNTIYF
TRBJ2-1,TRBD2,TRBV7-2,.,TGTGCCAGCAGCGGGACTAGGCCGGCCAATGAGCAGTTCTTC,CASSGTRPANEQFF
TRBJ2-7,TRBD2,TRBV6-5,.,TGTGCCAGCAGTTATCTTCGAGCGGGAGGCCCCTCCGAGCAGTACTTC,CASSYLRAGGPSEQYF
TRBJ2-7,.,TRBV5-6,.,TGTGCCAGCAGCACACTAGCAACGGGCCCGAGATACGAGCAGTACTTC,CASSTLATGPRYEQYF
TRBJ1-4,TRBD1,TRBV19,once,TGTGCCAGTAGTACCTTGGACCTTGGACAGGTCTTTAATGAAAAACTGTTTTTT,CASSTLDLGQVFNEKLFF